This TCR beta chain was obtained from a study of blood T cell repertoires in COVID-19. Per the original methods: It was from reference gene primer amplification that nucleated cell counts were estimated. Assay used: immunoSEQ multiplex PCR; TCRdb lists only in-frame clones, some missing. V and J calls and clone size are as listed in that table; D and trimming were resolved from the DNA. This table holds about 250,000 clones, around 87% found once. V was shortened by 1 base and J by 6 bases, with 9 bases between the two germline ends. Germline assignment: CDR1 SGHVS and CDR2 FQNEAQ. The CDR3 is made up of 14 amino acids. The study counted Cohort 3 donors as recovered given two negative PCRs, clearance, or symptom resolution.

Sequencing was carried out using PBMCs or T cells enriched from blood (not recorded which). This TCR derives from a woman in her fifties or sixties who had recovered from COVID-19. The genes are TRBV7-8 and TRBJ2-2, with D possibly being TRBD2 (6 bases). The DNA of the CDR3 is TGTGCCAGCAGCTTAGGTTGGGGGGCCGGGGAGCTGTTTTTT. Translated, it gives CASSLGWGAGELFF.